This TCR beta chain is from a study of T cell responses to AZD1222 COVID-19 vaccine. General study results and limits: Spike as a whole was targeted by vaccine-associated CD4 TCRs, dominant at 160-218 and 743-854. Seropositive status at baseline applied to only five to seven AZD1222 recipients. Within unmutated variant regions lay the reported targets of nearly half of spike-specific TCRs. Donors were chiefly white British, with a greater number of females, and clonal diversity was perhaps underestimated.

As concerns this clone: Its antigen is unidentified.

The germline V gene encodes CDR1 KGHSH and CDR2 LQKENI. J gave up 7 bases and V 5 bases, and 5 bases lay outside the gene matches. The CDR3 length is 13 residues. Clones were read by immunoSEQ multiplex PCR, and TCRdb kept only the in-frame ones, dropping some. This table has roughly 200,000 clones, roughly nine tenths appearing once. This specimen was peripheral blood, taken 28 days after the second AZD1222 dose. The rearrangement uses TRBV18 and TRBJ2-3, with 8 bases aligning to TRBD2. This TCR derives from an adult who received the AZD1222 COVID-19 vaccine. The CDR3 bases are TGTGCCAGCTCATTAGCGGGACGGAATACGCAGTATTTT. It encodes CASSLAGRNTQYF.